The 30 T cell receptor beta chains below all came from one sample that was sequenced in a study of T cell repertoires in cytomegalovirus infection. TCRdb reprocessed the reads with MiXCR, giving one entry per CDR3 protein. The table includes roughly 350,000 distinct CDR3 sequences, roughly 36% detected once. No antigen has been assigned to these receptors. This specimen consisted of cultured PBMCs, obtained from culture after CMV antigen stimulation. All receptors derive from a human donor in good health (CMV status not recorded). Some clones in this sample may be carry-over from other donors' samples.

The V and J genes are TRBV6-1 and TRBJ1-6, with TRBD1 as a possible D gene (6 bases). CDR3 length equals 16 residues. Germline CDR1 and CDR2: MNHNS and SASEGT. The V end was cut by 7 bases, the J end by 5 bases, with 18 bases between. The CDR3, as DNA: TGTGCCAGCACACCTAACAGGGAGCGCGATAATTCACCCCTCCACTTT. It is translated as CASTPNRERDNSPLHF.

This clonotype was detected a few times. V usage is TRBV9 and J usage is TRBJ2-1; 12 bases align to TRBD2. The germline CDR1 and CDR2 sequences are SGDLS and YYNGEE. Unmatched junction bases numbered 4, after V lost 6 bases and J lost 9 bases. The CDR3 has 13 amino acids. CDR3 bases: TGTGCCAGCATGACTAGCGGGAGCACTGAGCAGTTCTTC. It yields the protein CASMTSGSTEQFF. Full variable domain (outside the CDR3, taken from reference TRBV9 and TRBJ2-1): DSGVTQTPKHLITATGQRVTLRCSPRSGDLSVYWYQQSLDQGLQFLIQYYNGEERAKGNILERFSAQQFPDLHSELNLSSLELGDSALYFCASMTSGSTEQFFGPGTRLTVL.

The chain links TRBV7-3 to TRBJ2-2; D ambiguous. This CDR3 contains 16 residues. Germline loops: CDR1 SGHTA, CDR2 FQGTGA. The V and J ends lost 4 bases and 1 base respectively, with 13 bases between them. CDR3: CASSSAFGLNTGELFF. CDR3 DNA sequence: TGTGCCAGCAGCTCCGCCTTCGGGCTGAACACCGGGGAGCTGTTTTTT.

The chain uses TRBV28 and TRBJ2-7, with 10 bases lining up with TRBD2. The CDR3 is 14 amino acids. Germline V gene data show CDR1 as MDHEN and CDR2 as SYDVKM. The V gene end was trimmed by 7 bases and the J gene end by 7 bases; junction bases not matched to a gene: 10. CDR3 bases: TGTGCCAGCATCGGTAGCGGGAGGCTCTCTGAGCAGTACTTC. The encoded protein is CASIGSGRLSEQYF.

This clonotype was seen a few times. V and J are TRBV7-2 and TRBJ2-1; D uncertain. Germline V gene data show CDR1 as SGHTA and CDR2 as FQGNSA. Trimming cost V 0 bases and J 5 bases, with 5 bases left between them. This CDR3 contains 13 residues. This chain's CDR3 is CASSLATDNEQFF. Here the CDR3 DNA reads TGTGCCAGCAGCTTAGCAACCGACAATGAGCAGTTCTTC.

This chain connects TRBV7-6 to TRBJ2-3; possible D gene TRBD2, 6 bases. This CDR3 is built from 18 residues. The germline V gene encodes CDR1 SGHVS and CDR2 FNYEAQ. V was cut by 1 base and J by 3 bases, with 20 bases left in between. The CDR3 coding sequence is TGTGCCAGCAGCTTAGGGGCAACAGCGGGTACTAGGACAGATACGCAGTATTTT. The encoded protein is CASSLGATAGTRTDTQYF.

In this sample, this clonotype turned up a few times. The chain carries TRBV19 and TRBJ2-7, with 8 bases matching TRBD1. After removal of 7 bases from V and 0 bases from J, the junction contained 2 bases not matched to a gene. Germline CDR1 and CDR2: LNHDA and SQIVND (reference sequence). This CDR3 has 13 residues. The CDR3 DNA is TGTGCCAGTACCGGACAGGGCTCCTACGAGCAGTACTTC. This encodes CASTGQGSYEQYF.

Worth noting for this clonotype: A clone one base away is much larger, so this may be a read error. For the CDR3, the DNA is TGCAGCGTCGATCCTGGATTCAAACAGGGGGCCCATTTCTATAGCTACACCTTC. This gives the protein CSVDPGFKQGAHFYSYTF. The chain employs TRBV29-1 and TRBJ1-2; 9 nucleotides match TRBD1. This CDR3 spans 18 amino acids. Germline-derived CDR1 and CDR2 are SQVTM and ANQGSEA.

The V gene is TRBV7-2, the J gene TRBJ2-5, with 11 bases aligning to TRBD2. CDR3 length equals 16 residues. From germline, CDR1 is SGHTA and CDR2 FQGNSA. The trim removed 2 bases at V and 5 bases at J, leaving 7 bases unmatched. CDR3 DNA: TGTGCCAGCAGCTTATCTCTACTAGCGGGAGTGGAGACCCAGTACTTC. Its translation is CASSLSLLAGVETQYF.

This clonotype was seen only a few times. The chain has TRBV28 and TRBJ1-1; D remains unclear. The CDR3 runs 14 residues. Trimming took 6 bases from V and 1 from J, leaving 12 bases between them. Germline V gene sequence: CDR1 MDHEN, CDR2 SYDVKM. In nucleotides, the CDR3 is TGTGCCAGCAGCTCCCCGGGAGGGAACACTGAAGCTTTCTTT. It codes for CASSSPGGNTEAFF.

There are a few counts of this clonotype. The chain carries TRBV28 and TRBJ2-7; possible D gene TRBD2, 6 bases. The V and J ends lost 7 bases and 3 bases respectively, with 13 bases between them. The germline gives CDR1 MDHEN, CDR2 SYDVKM. The CDR3 has 13 amino acids. The CDR3 nucleotides read TGTGCCAGCACCCGCCGGAGGGGCTACGAGCAGTACTTC. Translated: CASTRRRGYEQYF.

This clonotype was seen a few times. The chain has TRBV11-1 and TRBJ2-2; D is undetermined. CDR1 SGHAT and CDR2 FQDESV come from the germline V gene (reference sequence). The V end lost 4 bases, the J end lost 0 bases, and 27 bases lay between the germline ends. CDR3 length: 21 amino acids. This CDR3 reads CASSSGYLWQTTITNTGELFF. Here the CDR3 DNA reads TGTGCCAGCAGCTCCGGGTACTTGTGGCAGACAACGATTACGAACACCGGGGAGCTGTTTTTT.

V is TRBV7-6 and J is TRBJ2-3; tentatively, D is TRBD2 (6 bases). This CDR3 has 16 residues. Looked up from germline, CDR1 is SGHVS and CDR2 is FNYEAQ. Trimming took 1 base from V and 0 from J, leaving 11 bases between them. The CDR3 DNA follows: TGTGCCAGCAGCTTAGGGGTCGGGAGTAGCACAGATACGCAGTATTTT. The encoded protein is CASSLGVGSSTDTQYF.

V gene TRBV6-5 combines with J gene TRBJ2-3; 14 bases map to TRBD2. V shed 7 bases, J shed 2 bases, and the junction held 11 bases outside the gene matches. There are 18 residues in the CDR3. Germline values: CDR1 MNHEY, CDR2 SVGAGI. The chain's CDR3 is CASKFTGTSGGLTDTQYF. DNA for the CDR3: TGTGCCAGCAAATTTACTGGGACTAGCGGGGGACTCACAGATACGCAGTATTTT.

This clonotype was seen more than once but under ten times. The chain joins TRBV7-9 to TRBJ1-1, with 8 bases lining up with TRBD1. V lost 3 bases, J lost 11 bases, and 8 bases stayed unmatched. Germline V CDR1 and CDR2: SEHNR, FQNEAQ (reference sequence). This CDR3 contains 13 residues. In nucleotides, the CDR3 is TGTGCCAGCAGCTTGGCAGGGGGCCCAGTGGCTTTCTTT. Amino acids: CASSLAGGPVAFF.

The rearrangement uses TRBV10-3 and TRBJ2-3, with D perhaps TRBD2 (5 bases). V gave up 7 bases and J gave up 0 bases, with 8 bases separating them. CDR1 and CDR2 (germline): ENHRY, SYGVKD. The length of the CDR3 is 13 residues. CDR3 nucleotides: TGTGCCATCAAGGGCGGGAGCACAGATACGCAGTATTTT. Translated, it gives CAIKGGSTDTQYF.

This clonotype was seen a handful of times. The V and J genes are TRBV6-1 and TRBJ2-3; D is undetermined. The CDR3 has 13 amino acids. V lost 8 bases and J lost 1, with 10 bases in between. CDR1 is MNHNS, CDR2 SASEGT, per germline. The CDR3 loop is CASLADGTDTQYF. In DNA, the CDR3 is TGTGCCAGCTTGGCGGACGGCACAGATACGCAGTATTTT.

This clonotype appeared a few times. The genes are TRBV6-6 and TRBJ1-4, with TRBD1 as a possible D gene (6 bases). Looked up from germline, CDR1 is MNHNY and CDR2 is SVGAGI (reference sequence). The CDR3 extends over 16 amino acids. Trimming took off 5 bases at V and 0 bases at J, with 13 bases between the two ends. CDR3 nucleotide sequence: TGTGCCAGCAGTCGCAGACAGGTTGCAACTAATGAAAAACTGTTTTTT. It is translated as CASSRRQVATNEKLFF.

The CDR3 sequence: CASSLRERDYGYTF. CDR3 DNA: TGTGCCAGCAGCCTAAGGGAGAGGGACTATGGCTACACCTTC. This sequence joins TRBV7-2 and TRBJ1-2, with D uncertain. The CDR3 covers 14 residues. V lost 5 bases and J 3 bases, leaving 13 bases between the germline ends. Germline CDR1 and CDR2: SGHTA and FQGNSA. The whole variable domain, filled in from reference TRBV7-2 and TRBJ1-2, reads GAGVSQSPSNKVTEKGKDVELRCDPISGHTALYWYRQSLGQGLEFLIYFQGNSAPDKSGLPSDRFSAERTGGSVSTLTIQRTQQEDSAVYLCASSLRERDYGYTFGSGTRLTVV.

This clonotype is termed medium-sized. J is TRBJ2-3 and V is TRBV7-3; the D is unclear. The length of the CDR3 is 14 residues. Looked up from germline, CDR1 is SGHTA and CDR2 is FQGTGA. Trimming took off 1 base at V and 3 bases at J, with 8 bases between the two ends. The CDR3 region is CASSLSSSTDTQYF. CDR3 DNA sequence: TGTGCCAGCAGCTTAAGTAGCAGTACAGATACGCAGTATTTT.

The chain couples TRBV12-3 or TRBV12-4 to TRBJ1-5, with D hard to call. The CDR3 extends over 14 amino acids. V was clipped by 4 bases and J by 4 bases, with 11 bases between them. DNA of the CDR3: TGTGCCAGCAGTTCCCGGATTGCAAATCAGCCCCAGCATTTT. It is translated as CASSSRIANQPQHF.

The rearrangement uses TRBV20-1 and TRBJ2-5, with TRBD2 identical over 9 bases. The V gene's germline CDR1 is DFQATT and CDR2 SNEGSKA (reference sequence). The CDR3 is made up of 14 amino acids. With 5 bases clipped from V and 4 bases from J, the junction kept 8 bases outside the gene matches. The CDR3 nucleotides read TGCAGTGCTGTGCTAGCGGGAATAGGAGAGACCCAGTACTTC. Protein product: CSAVLAGIGETQYF.

This chain uses TRBV12-3 or TRBV12-4 with TRBJ2-2; unclear D gene. Trimming removed 6 bases at V and 2 bases at J, with 13 bases between. The CDR3 covers 15 residues. CDR3 DNA: TGTGCCAGCAGACCACGACAAATTAACACCGGGGAGCTGTTTTTT. Translating gives CASRPRQINTGELFF.

This clonotype was recorded many times. The chain combines TRBV7-2 with TRBJ2-1, with D possibly being TRBD1 or TRBD2 (6 bases each). V gave up 5 bases and J gave up 6 bases, with 23 bases separating them. The CDR3 sequence is 17 residues long. Germline V CDR1 and CDR2: SGHTA, FQGNSA. CDR3 amino acids: CASSRGGGSLSFNEQFF. DNA of the CDR3: TGTGCCAGCAGCAGAGGGGGAGGCTCCCTTTCGTTCAATGAGCAGTTCTTC.

The chain is built from TRBV10-3 and TRBJ1-1; 7 bases are a match to TRBD1. CDR1 and CDR2 from the germline V gene are ENHRY and SYGVKD. With 0 bases clipped from V and 3 bases from J, the junction kept 10 bases outside the gene matches. The CDR3 has 17 amino acids. In DNA, the CDR3 is TGTGCCATCAGTGAGTCTGATACAGGGGACCGCGACACTGAAGCTTTCTTT. This encodes CAISESDTGDRDTEAFF.

This clonotype was detected a few times. The chain combines TRBV5-1 with TRBJ2-3; TRBD2 aligns across 7 bases. Trimming removed 0 bases from V and 2 bases from J; junction bases left unmatched: 6. The CDR3 length is 16 residues. CDR1 and CDR2 from the germline V gene are SGHRS and YFSETQ. DNA for the CDR3: TGCGCCAGCAGCTTGGCCGTTGCGGGAGTCACAGATACGCAGTATTTT. It is translated as CASSLAVAGVTDTQYF. Using reference TRBV5-1 and TRBJ2-3 for the parts outside the CDR3, the full variable domain is KAGVTQTPRYLIKTRGQQVTLSCSPISGHRSVSWYQQTPGQGLQFLFEYFSETQRNKGNFPGRFSGRQFSNSRSEMNVSTLELGDSALYLCASSLAVAGVTDTQYFGPGTRLTVL.

J is TRBJ2-7 and V is TRBV27, with 7 bases matching TRBD2. Germline CDR1 MNHEY, CDR2 SMNVEV (reference sequence). J gave up 2 bases and V 3 bases, and 7 bases lay outside the gene matches. This CDR3 comprises 15 residues. As DNA, the CDR3 is TGTGCCAGCAGTTTGGGGCAGGGAGGGGCCTACGAGCAGTACGTC. This codes for CASSLGQGGAYEQYV.

This chain links TRBV19 with TRBJ2-1; 8 bases line up with TRBD2. The CDR3 runs to 15 residues. The trim removed 0 bases at V and 4 bases at J, leaving 2 bases unmatched. Germline V gives CDR1 LNHDA, CDR2 SQIVND (reference sequence). DNA for the CDR3: TGTGCCAGTAGTATAGACGGGACTAGGTACAATGAGCAGTTCTTC. Protein product: CASSIDGTRYNEQFF.

The sample holds a few counts of this clonotype. This sequence joins TRBV7-2 and TRBJ1-3, with D perhaps TRBD1 (5 bases). Germline CDR1 and CDR2: SGHTA and FQGNSA. CDR3 length equals 16 residues. V lost 3 bases, J lost 0 bases, and 12 bases lay in between. The chain's CDR3 is CASSLGDGLSGNTIYF. The DNA of the CDR3 is TGTGCCAGCAGCTTGGGGGACGGACTCTCTGGAAACACCATATATTTT. The whole variable domain, remainder taken from reference TRBV7-2 and TRBJ1-3, is GAGVSQSPSNKVTEKGKDVELRCDPISGHTALYWYRQSLGQGLEFLIYFQGNSAPDKSGLPSDRFSAERTGGSVSTLTIQRTQQEDSAVYLCASSLGDGLSGNTIYFGEGSWLTVV.

This clonotype has only a few counts. The CDR3 coding sequence is TGCAGCGTTGATTCCCGGACTGCGATGAACTATGGCTACACCTTC. Encoded protein: CSVDSRTAMNYGYTF. The chain combines TRBV29-1 with TRBJ1-2; D gene ambiguous. The germline gives CDR1 SQVTM, CDR2 ANQGSEA. This CDR3 contains 15 residues. Trimming stripped 3 bases from V and 2 bases from J, with 16 bases between.